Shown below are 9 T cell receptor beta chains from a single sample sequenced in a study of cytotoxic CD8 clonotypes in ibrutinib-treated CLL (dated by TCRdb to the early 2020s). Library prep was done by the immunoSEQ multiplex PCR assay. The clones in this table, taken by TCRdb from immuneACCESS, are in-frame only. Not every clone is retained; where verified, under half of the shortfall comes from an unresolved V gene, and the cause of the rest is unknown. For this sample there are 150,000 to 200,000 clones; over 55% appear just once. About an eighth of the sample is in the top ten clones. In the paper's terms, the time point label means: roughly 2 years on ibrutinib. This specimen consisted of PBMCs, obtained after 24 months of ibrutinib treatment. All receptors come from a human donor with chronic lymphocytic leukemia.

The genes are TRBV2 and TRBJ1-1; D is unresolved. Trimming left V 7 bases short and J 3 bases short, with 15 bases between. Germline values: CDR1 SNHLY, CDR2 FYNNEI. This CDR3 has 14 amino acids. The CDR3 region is CASMNRGVDTEAFF. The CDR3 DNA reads TGTGCCAGCATGAATCGGGGAGTGGACACTGAAGCTTTCTTT.

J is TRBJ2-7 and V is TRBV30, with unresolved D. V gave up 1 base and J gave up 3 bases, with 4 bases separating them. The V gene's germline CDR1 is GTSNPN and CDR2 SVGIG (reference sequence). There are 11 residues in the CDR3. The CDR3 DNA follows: TGTGCCTGGAGTGATGACTACGAGCAGTACTTC. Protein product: CAWSDDYEQYF.

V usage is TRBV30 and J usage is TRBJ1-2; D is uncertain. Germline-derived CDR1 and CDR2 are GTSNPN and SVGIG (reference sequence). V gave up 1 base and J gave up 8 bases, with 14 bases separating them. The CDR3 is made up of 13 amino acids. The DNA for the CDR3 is TGTGCCTGGAGTGCAAATAGGGTGGACGGCTACACCTTC. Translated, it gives CAWSANRVDGYTF.

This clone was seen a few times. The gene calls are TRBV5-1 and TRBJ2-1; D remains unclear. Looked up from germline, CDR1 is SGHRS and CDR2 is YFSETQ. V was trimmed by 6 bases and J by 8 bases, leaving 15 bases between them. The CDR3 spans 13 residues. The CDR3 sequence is CASIDLARDEQFF. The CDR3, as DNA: TGCGCCAGCATTGACTTGGCGAGAGATGAGCAGTTCTTC.

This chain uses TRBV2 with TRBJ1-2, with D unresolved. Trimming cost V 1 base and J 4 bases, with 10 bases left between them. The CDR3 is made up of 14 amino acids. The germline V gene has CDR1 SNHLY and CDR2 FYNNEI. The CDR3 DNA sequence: TGTGCCAGCAGTGAAGAGAGAGCGATCTATGGCTACACCTTC. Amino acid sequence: CASSEERAIYGYTF.

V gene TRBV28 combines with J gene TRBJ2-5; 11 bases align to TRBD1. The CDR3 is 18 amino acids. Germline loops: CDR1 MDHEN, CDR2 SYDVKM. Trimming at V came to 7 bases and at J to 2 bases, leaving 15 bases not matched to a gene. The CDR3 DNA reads TGTGCCAGCACCCTCGGGGGACAGGGGGTAATGGGGCAAGAGACCCAGTACTTC. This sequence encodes CASTLGGQGVMGQETQYF.

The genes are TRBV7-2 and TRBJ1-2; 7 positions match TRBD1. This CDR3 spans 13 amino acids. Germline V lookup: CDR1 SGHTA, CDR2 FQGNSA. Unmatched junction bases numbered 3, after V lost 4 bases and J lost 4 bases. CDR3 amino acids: CASSSSGGYGYTF. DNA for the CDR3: TGTGCCAGCAGCTCGTCAGGGGGCTATGGCTACACCTTC.

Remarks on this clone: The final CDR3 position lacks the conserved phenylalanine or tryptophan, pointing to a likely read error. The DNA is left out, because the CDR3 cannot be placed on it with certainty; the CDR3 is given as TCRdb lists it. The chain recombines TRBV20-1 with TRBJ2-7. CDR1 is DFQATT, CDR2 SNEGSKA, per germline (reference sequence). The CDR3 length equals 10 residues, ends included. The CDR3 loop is CSATGPSLVG.

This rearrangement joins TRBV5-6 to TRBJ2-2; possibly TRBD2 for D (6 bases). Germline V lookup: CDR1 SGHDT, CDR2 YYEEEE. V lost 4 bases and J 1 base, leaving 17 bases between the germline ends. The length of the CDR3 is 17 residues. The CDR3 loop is CASSPYLANQNTGELFF. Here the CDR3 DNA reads TGTGCCAGCAGCCCGTACCTAGCGAACCAGAACACCGGGGAGCTGTTTTTT.